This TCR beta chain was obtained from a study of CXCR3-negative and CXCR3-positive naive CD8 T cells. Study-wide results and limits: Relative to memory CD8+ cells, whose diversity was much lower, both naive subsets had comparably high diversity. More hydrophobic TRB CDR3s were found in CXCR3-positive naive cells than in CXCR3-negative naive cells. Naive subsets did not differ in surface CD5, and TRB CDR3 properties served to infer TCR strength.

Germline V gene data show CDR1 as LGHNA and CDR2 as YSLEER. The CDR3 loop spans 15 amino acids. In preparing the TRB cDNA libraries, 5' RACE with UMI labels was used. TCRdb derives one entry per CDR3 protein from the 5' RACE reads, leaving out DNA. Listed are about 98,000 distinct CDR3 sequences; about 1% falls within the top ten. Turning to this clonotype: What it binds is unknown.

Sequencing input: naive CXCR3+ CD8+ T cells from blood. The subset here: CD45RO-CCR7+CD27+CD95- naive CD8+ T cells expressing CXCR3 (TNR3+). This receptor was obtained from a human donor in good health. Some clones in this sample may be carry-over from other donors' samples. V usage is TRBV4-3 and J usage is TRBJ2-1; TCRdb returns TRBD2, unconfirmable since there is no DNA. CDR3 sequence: CASSQGLAAYNEQFF.